Listed here are 21 T cell receptor beta chains from one sample, sequenced in a study of blood T cell repertoires in COVID-19. The table came from immunoSEQ multiplex PCR; TCRdb's copy has only in-frame clones and leaves some out. The data show 140,000 or so clones, 88% seen once. The material sequenced was peripheral blood. The receptors originated from a human donor with COVID-19, enrolled during active disease. The donor label of this sample is uncertain.

The count of this clone is one. J is TRBJ2-1 and V is TRBV5-1, with TRBD2 matching over 11 bases. The CDR3 loop spans 15 amino acids. V gave up 2 bases and J gave up 5 bases; unmatched junction bases: 3. The germline CDR1 and CDR2 sequences are SGHRS and YFSETQ. The CDR3 bases are TGCGCCAGCAGCTTTACTAGCGGGAGTGACAATGAGCAGTTCTTC. Its translation is CASSFTSGSDNEQFF.

The rearrangement uses TRBV7-3 and TRBJ2-1; the D gene is possibly TRBD1 (5 bases). The CDR3 covers 13 residues. V was clipped by 2 bases and J by 8 bases, with 10 bases between them. In germline, CDR1 is SGHTA, CDR2 FQGTGA. DNA for the CDR3: TGTGCCAGCAGCTTAGGGGCCGTGGATGAGCAGTTCTTC. Protein: CASSLGAVDEQFF.

The gene calls are TRBV10-2 and TRBJ2-7, with D maybe TRBD1 (8 bases). Trimming left V 5 bases short and J 7 bases short, with 21 bases between. The CDR3 loop spans 15 amino acids. Germline values: CDR1 WSHSY, CDR2 SAAADI. Here the CDR3 DNA reads TGCGCCAGCAGTTTACAGGGGGGGGGCCCTAGTGAGCAGTACTTC. Translation gives CASSLQGGGPSEQYF.

V is TRBV5-5 and J is TRBJ1-2; D is unclear. CDR3 length equals 13 residues. Germline assignment: CDR1 SGHKS and CDR2 YYEKEE (reference sequence). With 2 bases removed from V and 8 bases from J, the gap between germline ends came to 13 bases. CDR3 bases: TGTGCCAGCAGCTTTGAGGGTATGGGAGGCTACACCTTC. This sequence encodes CASSFEGMGGYTF.

The chain links TRBV13 to TRBJ2-6; D is ambiguous. Germline loops: CDR1 PRHDT, CDR2 FYEKMQ (reference sequence). CDR3 length: 19 amino acids. Deletions cut 1 base from V and 5 bases from J, with 21 bases between. CDR3 DNA: TGTGCCAGCAGCTTAGTGGTCGCCAGGCGCCCCCTCTGGGCCAACGTCCTGACTTTC. Encoded protein: CASSLVVARRPLWANVLTF.

Regarding this clone: This specimen includes other DNA sequences encoding the same CDR3. V and J are TRBV18 and TRBJ2-7; unclear D gene. Germline V gives CDR1 KGHSH, CDR2 LQKENI. Trimming pared 0 bases from V and 0 bases from J, leaving 6 bases between. The length of the CDR3 is 14 residues. The CDR3 DNA sequence: TGTGCCAGCTCACCACCGGCAGGCTCCTACGAGCAGTACTTC. Its protein is CASSPPAGSYEQYF.

Details on this clone: Distinct nucleotide sequences in the sample also encode this CDR3. The chain employs TRBV9 and TRBJ2-7, with 7 bases that match TRBD2. This CDR3 comprises 15 residues. Trimming took 2 bases from V and 4 from J; bases not matched to a gene: 9. Germline CDR1 is SGDLS and CDR2 is YYNGEE. CDR3 nucleotides: TGTGCCAGCAGCGTTACCTCGGGGGACTATTACGAGCAGTACTTC. This encodes CASSVTSGDYYEQYF.

The rearrangement uses TRBV11-2 and TRBJ2-5; 10 bases map to TRBD2. The CDR3 totals 15 residues. V trimming: 1 base; J trimming: 3 bases; junction bases outside the gene matches: 2. Germline assignment: CDR1 SGHAT and CDR2 FQNNGV. CDR3 region: CASSLGGTSEETQYF. DNA for the CDR3: TGTGCCAGCAGCTTAGGGGGGACTAGCGAAGAGACCCAGTACTTC.

The rearrangement links TRBV20-1 to TRBJ2-5, with D uncertain. Trimming shortened V by 3 bases and J by 4 bases, and 6 bases separated the two germline ends. Germline CDR1 is DFQATT and CDR2 is SNEGSKA (reference sequence). This CDR3 is built from 11 residues. In DNA form, the CDR3 reads TGCAGTGCTAGCTATCGAGAGACCCAGTACTTC. Translated: CSASYRETQYF.

This chain uses TRBV19 with TRBJ2-3; tentatively, D is TRBD1 (6 bases). The CDR3 contains 17 residues. The V end lost 6 bases, the J end lost 0 bases, and 19 bases lay between the germline ends. CDR1 is LNHDA, CDR2 SQIVND, per germline (reference sequence). The CDR3 region is CASRPLRGGFSTDTQYF. For the CDR3, the DNA is TGTGCCAGTAGGCCCCTTAGAGGGGGATTTAGCACAGATACGCAGTATTTT.

The gene calls are TRBV2 and TRBJ1-4, with 7 bases identical to TRBD1. From germline, CDR1 is SNHLY and CDR2 FYNNEI. This CDR3 comprises 14 residues. V dropped 6 bases and J dropped 6; count of bases not matched to a gene: 7. The CDR3: CASRRTGNDEKLFF. The CDR3 bases are TGTGCCAGCAGAAGGACAGGCAACGATGAAAAACTGTTTTTT. The full variable domain, its missing parts supplied by reference TRBV2 and TRBJ1-4, is EPEVTQTPSHQVTQMGQEVILRCVPISNHLYFYWYRQILGQKVEFLVSFYNNEISEKSEIFDDQFSVERPDGSNFTLKIRSTKLEDSAMYFCASRRTGNDEKLFFGSGTQLSVL.

The chain combines TRBV5-6 with TRBJ2-2; 7 bases are a match to TRBD1. The V gene's germline CDR1 is SGHDT and CDR2 YYEEEE. The J segment lost 1 base and the V segment lost 0 bases, leaving 6 bases of the junction unmatched. The CDR3 covers 17 residues. In DNA, the CDR3 is TGTGCCAGCAGCTTGGTAGGGGGCGCCGGGAACACCGGGGAGCTGTTTTTT. Translated, it gives CASSLVGGAGNTGELFF.

The J gene is TRBJ2-7, the V gene TRBV5-4; weak D call: TRBD1 (6 bases). The V gene's germline CDR1 is SGHNT and CDR2 YYREEE (reference sequence). This CDR3 has 13 amino acids. Between the trimmed V and J ends, which lost 7 bases and 0 bases, there was a span of 11 bases. CDR3: CASRGQNSYEQYF. CDR3 coding DNA: TGTGCCAGCCGAGGACAGAACTCCTACGAGCAGTACTTC.

The chain uses TRBV20-1 and TRBJ1-2; D ambiguous. Per the germline V gene, CDR1 is DFQATT and CDR2 is SNEGSKA (reference sequence). The V and J ends lost 5 bases and 6 bases respectively, with 10 bases between them. This CDR3 spans 11 amino acids. The CDR3 nucleotides are TGCAGTGCTCGAACATTACATGGCTACACCTTC. As protein: CSARTLHGYTF.

This chain joins TRBV2 and TRBJ1-4; D is perhaps TRBD1 (5 bases). From germline, CDR1 is SNHLY and CDR2 FYNNEI. This CDR3 is built from 14 residues. Trimming shortened V by 1 base and J by 6 bases, and 9 bases separated the two germline ends. CDR3 bases: TGTGCCAGCAGTGAAGGGGGCGTTTATGAAAAACTGTTTTTT. Translating it yields CASSEGGVYEKLFF.

The chain is built from TRBV5-1 and TRBJ1-2; D ambiguous. CDR3 size: 14 residues. V dropped 0 bases and J dropped 4 bases, with 10 bases sitting between them. Germline CDR1 is SGHRS and CDR2 is YFSETQ. CDR3 coding DNA: TGCGCCAGCAGCTTGGCCGCGGGAGGCTATGGCTACACCTTC. Translating gives CASSLAAGGYGYTF.

The chain is built from TRBV3-1 (or the pseudogene TRBV3-2) and TRBJ2-7, with 9 positions matching TRBD1. The CDR3 extends over 15 amino acids. With 4 bases clipped from V and 5 bases from J, the junction kept 9 bases outside the gene matches. Germline values: CDR1 LGHDT, CDR2 YNNKEL (reference sequence). The DNA of the CDR3 is TGTGCCAGCAGCCCGATGTCGGGACAGGGTCACGAGCAGTACTTC. Its protein product is CASSPMSGQGHEQYF.

This clone was counted a single time. The chain is built from TRBV18 and TRBJ2-3, with D unresolved. This CDR3 has 12 amino acids. The V and J ends lost 6 bases and 6 bases respectively, with 10 bases between them. Germline-derived CDR1 and CDR2 are KGHSH and LQKENI. This CDR3 reads CASSPREDTQYF. CDR3 coding DNA: TGTGCCAGCTCCCCTCGAGAGGATACGCAGTATTTT. The full variable domain, in which reference TRBV18 and TRBJ2-3 provide the parts outside the CDR3, is NAGVMQNPRHLVRRRGQEARLRCSPMKGHSHVYWYRQLPEEGLKFMVYLQKENIIDESGMPKERFSAEFPKEGPSILRIQQVVRGDSAAYFCASSPREDTQYFGPGTRLTVL.

The V and J genes are TRBV7-9 and TRBJ2-7; a possible D gene is TRBD2 (6 bases). The V gene lost 5 bases and the J gene lost 1 base, with 15 bases spanning the gap. In germline, CDR1 is SEHNR, CDR2 FQNEAQ (reference sequence). The CDR3 runs to 15 residues. The CDR3 loop reads CASSTPGLSSYEQYF. The CDR3, as DNA: TGTGCCAGCAGCACTCCGGGACTGTCGTCCTACGAGCAGTACTTC.

This sequence joins TRBV2 and TRBJ1-1, with a tentative D call TRBD1 (5 bases). The CDR3 length is 13 residues. The V end lost 7 bases, the J end lost 7 bases, and 16 bases lay between the germline ends. The germline V gene has CDR1 SNHLY and CDR2 FYNNEI. For the CDR3, the DNA is TGTGCCAGCACCCGGGTAGGGGCTGGTGAAGCTTTCTTT. This encodes CASTRVGAGEAFF.

J is TRBJ2-5 and V is TRBV5-5; 8 bases are a match to TRBD1. Germline trimming cut 4 bases from V and 3 bases from J; bases unmatched to any gene: 20. The germline V gene has CDR1 SGHKS and CDR2 YYEKEE (reference sequence). The CDR3 runs to 19 residues. In DNA, the CDR3 is TGTGCCAGCAGCCCAATCCCAGGGACAGGCAGACAGTCCGAAGAGACCCAGTACTTC. It is translated as CASSPIPGTGRQSEETQYF.